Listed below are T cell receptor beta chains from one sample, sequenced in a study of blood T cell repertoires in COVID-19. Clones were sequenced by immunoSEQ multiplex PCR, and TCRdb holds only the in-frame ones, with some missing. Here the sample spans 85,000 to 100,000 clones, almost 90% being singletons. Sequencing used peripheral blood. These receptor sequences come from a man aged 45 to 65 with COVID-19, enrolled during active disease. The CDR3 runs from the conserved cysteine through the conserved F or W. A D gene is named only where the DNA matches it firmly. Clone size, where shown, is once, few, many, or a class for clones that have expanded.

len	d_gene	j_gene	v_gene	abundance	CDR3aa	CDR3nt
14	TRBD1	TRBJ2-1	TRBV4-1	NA	CASSTRDRGHEQFF	TGCGCCAGCAGCACCCGGGACAGGGGGCATGAGCAGTTCTTC
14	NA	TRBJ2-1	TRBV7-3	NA	CASSTGLTYNEQFF	TGTGCCAGCAGCACGGGACTTACCTACAATGAGCAGTTCTTC
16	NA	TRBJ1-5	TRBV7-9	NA	CASSPDRGFSNQPQHF	TGTGCCAGCAGCCCCGACAGAGGATTTAGCAATCAGCCCCAGCATTTT
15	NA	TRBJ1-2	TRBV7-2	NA	CASSREGQPYYGYTF	TGTGCCAGCAGCCGTGAAGGACAGCCTTACTATGGCTACACCTTC
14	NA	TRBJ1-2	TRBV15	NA	CATSRGLDNYGYTF	TGTGCCACCAGCAGAGGACTAGACAACTATGGCTACACCTTC
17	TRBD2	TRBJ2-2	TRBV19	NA	CASNPTWTSGVTGELFF	TGTGCCAGTAACCCCACGTGGACTAGCGGAGTCACCGGGGAGCTGTTTTTT
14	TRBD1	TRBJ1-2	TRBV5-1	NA	CASSSGQDVYGYTF	TGCGCCAGCAGCTCTGGACAGGACGTTTATGGCTACACCTTC
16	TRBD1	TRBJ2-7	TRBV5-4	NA	CASSSQTGDNSYEQYF	TGTGCCAGCAGCTCACAGACAGGGGACAATTCCTACGAGCAGTACTTC
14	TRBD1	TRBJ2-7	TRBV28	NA	CASSSDRVPYEQYF	TGTGCCAGCAGTTCGGACAGGGTCCCCTACGAGCAGTACTTC
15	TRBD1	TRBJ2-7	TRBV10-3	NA	CAISEPGQGPYEQYF	TGTGCCATCAGTGAGCCGGGACAGGGGCCCTACGAGCAGTACTTC
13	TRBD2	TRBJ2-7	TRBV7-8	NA	CASSPRLAYEQYF	TGTGCCAGCAGCCCCCGACTAGCTTACGAGCAGTACTTC
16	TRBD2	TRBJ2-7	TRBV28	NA	CASIEGSAGGNYEQYF	TGTGCCAGCATTGAAGGGTCGGCGGGGGGTAACTACGAGCAGTACTTC
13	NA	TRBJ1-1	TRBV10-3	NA	CAISDPQGTEAFF	TGTGCCATCAGTGACCCGCAGGGGACTGAAGCTTTCTTT
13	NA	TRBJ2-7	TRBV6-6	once	CASSYDGGYEQYF	TGTGCCAGCAGTTACGACGGGGGCTACGAGCAGTACTTC
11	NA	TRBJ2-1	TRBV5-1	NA	CASSLGLEQFF	TGCGCCAGCAGCTTGGGACTTGAGCAGTTCTTC
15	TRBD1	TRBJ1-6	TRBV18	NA	CASSPDAGGNSPLHF	TGTGCCAGCTCACCAGATGCAGGGGGTAATTCACCCCTCCACTTT
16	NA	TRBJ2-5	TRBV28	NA	CASSKPGTAGWETQYF	TGTGCCAGCAGCAAACCCGGGACTGCTGGTTGGGAGACCCAGTACTTC
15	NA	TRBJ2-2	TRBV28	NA	CASSLPGWAAGELFF	TGTGCCAGCAGTTTACCCGGATGGGCTGCCGGGGAGCTGTTTTTT
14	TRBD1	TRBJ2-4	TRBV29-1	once	CSVSDRAGKNIQYF	TGCAGCGTTTCTGACAGGGCCGGCAAAAACATTCAGTACTTC
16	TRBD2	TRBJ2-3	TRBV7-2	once	CASSLASGGATDTQYF	TGTGCCAGCAGCTTAGCTAGCGGGGGGGCAACAGATACGCAGTATTTT
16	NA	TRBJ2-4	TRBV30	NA	CAWKPVRGLAKNIQYF	TGTGCCTGGAAACCTGTCCGAGGGTTAGCCAAAAACATTCAGTACTTC
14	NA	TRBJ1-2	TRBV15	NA	CATSRDRVLYGYTF	TGTGCCACCAGCAGAGACAGGGTACTCTATGGCTACACCTTC
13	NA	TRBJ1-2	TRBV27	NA	CASRATPYYGYTF	TGTGCCAGCCGTGCGACTCCCTACTATGGCTACACCTTC
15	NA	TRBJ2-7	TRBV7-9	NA	CASSQGVLLSYEQYF	TGTGCCAGCAGCCAGGGCGTACTCCTCTCCTACGAGCAGTACTTC
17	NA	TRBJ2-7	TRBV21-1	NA	CASSKRERVRGRYEQYF	TGTGCCAGCAGCAAGAGAGAAAGGGTCAGGGGGCGGTACGAGCAGTACTTC
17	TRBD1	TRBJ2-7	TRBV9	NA	CASSVGPPGTGVYEQYF	TGTGCCAGCAGCGTAGGCCCCCCCGGGACAGGGGTATACGAGCAGTACTTC
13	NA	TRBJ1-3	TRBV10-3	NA	CAISRGSGNTIYF	TGTGCCATCAGCAGGGGTTCCGGAAACACCATATATTTT
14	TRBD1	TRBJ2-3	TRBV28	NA	CASRSGGAADTQYF	TGTGCCAGCAGATCAGGGGGAGCCGCAGATACGCAGTATTTT
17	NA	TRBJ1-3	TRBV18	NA	CASSPTPGLGVGNTIYF	TGTGCCAGCTCACCGACCCCGGGACTCGGCGTCGGAAACACCATATATTTT
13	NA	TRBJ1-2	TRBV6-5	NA	CASRDNRSYGYTF	TGTGCCAGCCGGGACAATCGTAGCTATGGCTACACCTTC
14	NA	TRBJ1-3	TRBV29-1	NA	CSVEAGPSGNTIYF	TGCAGCGTTGAGGCGGGGCCCTCTGGAAACACCATATATTTT
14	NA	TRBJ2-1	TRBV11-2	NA	CASSFGGARNEQFF	TGTGCCAGCAGCTTTGGGGGGGCTCGAAATGAGCAGTTCTTC
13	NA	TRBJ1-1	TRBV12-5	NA	CASGLVARGEAFF	TGTGCTAGTGGTTTGGTAGCCCGGGGGGAAGCTTTCTTT
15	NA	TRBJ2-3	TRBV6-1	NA	CASSEITDYTDTQYF	TGTGCCAGCAGTGAAATAACGGACTACACAGATACGCAGTATTTT
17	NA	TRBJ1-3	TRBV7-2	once	CASSLDSPGLRFGTIYF	TGTGCCAGCAGCTTAGATTCGCCAGGCCTTCGGTTTGGCACCATATATTTT
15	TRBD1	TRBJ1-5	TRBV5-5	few	CASSVTGGYSQPQHF	TGTGCCAGCAGCGTGACAGGGGGTTATAGTCAGCCCCAGCATTTT
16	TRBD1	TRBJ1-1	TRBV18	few	CASSPGTGGLNTEAFF	TGTGCCAGCTCCCCCGGGACAGGGGGGCTGAACACTGAAGCTTTCTTT
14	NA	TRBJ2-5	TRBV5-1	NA	CASSLGTLQETQYF	TGCGCCAGCAGCTTAGGGACACTCCAAGAGACCCAGTACTTC
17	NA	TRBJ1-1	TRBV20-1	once	CSASSGTPPLMNTEAFF	TGCAGTGCTAGTTCCGGGACACCACCGTTAATGAACACTGAAGCTTTCTTT
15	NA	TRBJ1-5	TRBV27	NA	CASRVEGASNQPQHF	TGTGCCAGCAGAGTCGAAGGGGCGAGCAATCAGCCCCAGCATTTT
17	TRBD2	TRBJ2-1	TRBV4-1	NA	CASSRRTSGGPDNEQFF	TGCGCCAGCAGCCGGAGGACTAGCGGGGGGCCAGACAATGAGCAGTTCTTC
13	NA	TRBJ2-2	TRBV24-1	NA	CATSDEIPGELFF	TGTGCCACCAGTGACGAGATACCCGGGGAGCTGTTTTTT
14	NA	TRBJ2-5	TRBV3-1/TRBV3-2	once	CASSQAGQQETQYF	TGTGCCAGCAGCCAAGCAGGACAGCAAGAGACCCAGTACTTC